The next 14 T cell receptor beta chains were all read from a single sample in a study of shared clonotypes between healthy human individuals. Sequencing was performed with immunoSEQ multiplex PCR; in TCRdb, only in-frame clones are kept and a portion is missing. The table has some 630,000 clones, about three quarters seen once. Sequencing input: memory CD4+ T cells sorted from blood. This sample's subset: CD45RA-negative fraction. Receptors originate from a woman aged 30 to 39 in good health.

This clone has more than one count but fewer than ten. The gene calls are TRBV12-1 and TRBJ2-5; the table assigns TRBD2, which was not confirmed against the DNA. TRBV12-1 is given as a pseudogene. The CDR3 sequence is 9 residues long. CDR3 sequence reads: CASSKTQYF. The DNA for the CDR3 is TGTGCCAGCAGTAAGACCCAGTACTTC.

This chain links TRBV4-1 with TRBJ2-3; TRBD1 aligns across 7 bases. With 4 bases clipped from V and 3 bases from J, the junction kept 7 bases outside the gene matches. Looked up from germline, CDR1 is MGHRA and CDR2 is YSYEKL. This CDR3 contains 15 residues. The CDR3 DNA sequence: TGCGCCAGCAGCCTAACGACAGGGAGTACAGATACGCAGTATTTT. Amino acid sequence: CASSLTTGSTDTQYF.

The V and J genes are TRBV2 and TRBJ1-1; TRBD1 aligns across 9 bases. V lost 6 bases and J lost 4; bases outside the gene matches: 6. The CDR3 runs 14 residues. Germline V gene sequence: CDR1 SNHLY, CDR2 FYNNEI. The CDR3 loop reads CASRGQGILTEAFF. Written as DNA, the CDR3 is TGTGCCAGCAGGGGACAGGGAATTCTCACTGAAGCTTTCTTT.

This chain uses TRBV6-6 with TRBJ1-2; 8 bases agree with TRBD1. V lost 7 bases, J lost 4 bases, and 5 bases stayed unmatched. There are 13 residues in the CDR3. Germline loops: CDR1 MNHNY, CDR2 SVGAGI (reference sequence). CDR3 nucleotide sequence: TGTGCCAGCACTGACAGGGGTTCCTATGGCTACACCTTC. The encoded protein is CASTDRGSYGYTF.

This clone was picked up a small number of times. CDR3 in DNA: TGTGCCATCACTGCATTATTGGGGGCTGGGGCCAACGTCCTGACTTTC. Protein: CAITALLGAGANVLTF. V usage is TRBV10-3 and J usage is TRBJ2-6; either TRBD1 or TRBD2 may supply D (5 bases each). V lost 7 bases and J 2 bases, leaving 15 bases between the germline ends. This CDR3 contains 16 residues. The germline CDR1 and CDR2 sequences are ENHRY and SYGVKD.

The J gene is TRBJ2-5, the V gene TRBV5-6; TRBD1 aligns across 9 bases. CDR1 and CDR2 (germline): SGHDT, YYEEEE. After removal of 4 bases from V and 5 bases from J, the junction contained 6 bases not matched to a gene. The CDR3 is 14 residues long. The CDR3 DNA is TGTGCCAGCAGCATAAGACAGGGGGGCGAGACCCAGTACTTC. This sequence encodes CASSIRQGGETQYF.

This sequence joins TRBV11-1 and TRBJ2-1, with 7 bases aligning to TRBD1. The germline V gene has CDR1 SGHAT and CDR2 FQDESV (reference sequence). This CDR3 is built from 15 residues. V was pared by 7 bases and J by 1 base, with 7 bases of the junction left unmatched. The CDR3 spells CASNKGGMSYNEQFF. The DNA of the CDR3 is TGTGCCAGCAATAAAGGGGGCATGTCCTACAATGAGCAGTTCTTC.

The V and J genes are TRBV30 and TRBJ2-5; D gene ambiguous. Trimming cost V 3 bases and J 2 bases, with 13 bases left between them. Germline lookup yields CDR1 GTSNPN and CDR2 SVGIG (reference sequence). The CDR3 is 14 amino acids. The CDR3 nucleotides are TGTGCCTGGAGGGGATTAGCCCGACAAGAGACCCAGTACTTC. As protein: CAWRGLARQETQYF.

The chain carries TRBV2 and TRBJ2-1; D perhaps matches TRBD2 (5 bases). The CDR3 has 14 amino acids. The germline V gene has CDR1 SNHLY and CDR2 FYNNEI. The V gene lost 6 bases and the J gene lost 2 bases, with 11 bases spanning the gap. This CDR3 is CASRVSGTYNEQFF. The CDR3, as DNA: TGTGCCAGCAGGGTATCCGGGACCTACAATGAGCAGTTCTTC.

The chain links TRBV29-1 to TRBJ2-7; 7 bases map to TRBD1. The trim removed 7 bases at V and 1 base at J, leaving 1 base unmatched. CDR1 is SQVTM, CDR2 ANQGSEA, per germline. CDR3 length: 11 amino acids. The CDR3 reads CSAGQSYEQYF. The CDR3 DNA reads as TGCAGCGCGGGACAGTCCTACGAGCAGTACTTC.

The chain recombines TRBV2 with TRBJ1-5; no clear D. This CDR3 spans 13 amino acids. Germline assignment: CDR1 SNHLY and CDR2 FYNNEI. V lost 5 bases and J lost 2, with 7 bases in between. The CDR3 sequence: CASSQEGNQPQHF. The CDR3, as DNA: TGTGCCAGCAGTCAGGAGGGCAATCAGCCCCAGCATTTT.

The chain links TRBV18 to TRBJ1-1; no reliable D call. The V and J ends lost 6 bases and 1 base respectively, with 9 bases between them. This CDR3 spans 13 amino acids. Germline V gene data show CDR1 as KGHSH and CDR2 as LQKENI. Here the CDR3 DNA reads TGTGCCAGCTCTGCCGGGAGGAACACTGAAGCTTTCTTT. Protein: CASSAGRNTEAFF.

V gene TRBV4-1 combines with J gene TRBJ2-2; no definite D call. The CDR3 totals 15 residues. Deletions cut 3 bases from V and 3 bases from J, with 11 bases between. Germline V gene sequence: CDR1 MGHRA, CDR2 YSYEKL. CDR3 coding DNA: TGCGCCAGCAGCCAGTCCGGACCTGACACCGGGGAGCTGTTTTTT. This gives the protein CASSQSGPDTGELFF.

CDR3 sequence reads: CASSEADDLYGYTF. DNA of the CDR3: TGTGCCAGCAGTGAGGCAGACGATCTCTATGGCTACACCTTC. The J gene is TRBJ1-2, the V gene TRBV2; D remains unclear. Trimming shortened V by 3 bases and J by 4 bases, and 12 bases separated the two germline ends. The CDR3 totals 14 residues. CDR1 and CDR2 from the germline V gene are SNHLY and FYNNEI.